This TCR beta chain is from a study of T cells in Graves' hyperthyroidism and ophthalmopathy. From RNA transcripts, TCR beta CDR3 regions were amplified. The primer set for the first-round RT-PCR of the TCR CDR3 was HTBI. MiXCR, run by TCRdb on the multiplex PCR reads, gives a single entry per CDR3 protein. The sample lists about 700,000 distinct CDR3 sequences; 14% were seen once. Graves' hyperthyroidism is called stable when ophthalmopathy does not progress within 18 months. Uncontrolled infection, other autoimmune disease, pregnancy or lactation led to exclusion. This sample holds PBMCs from roughly 10 ml fresh peripheral blood. The CDR3 contains 17 residues. Between the trimmed V and J ends, which lost 3 bases and 4 bases, there was a span of 16 bases. CDR1 and CDR2 (germline): ENHRY, SYGVKD. This clonotype was detected only a few times.

The source of this sequence is a woman under 30 with Graves' hyperthyroidism. Sequencing was done on a sample of blood. The chain uses TRBV10-3 and TRBJ2-6; D is perhaps TRBD1 (6 bases). Here the CDR3 DNA reads TGTGCCATCAGTGACGTTATAACAGGGACCGGGGCCAACGTCCTGACTTTC. Translating it yields CAISDVITGTGANVLTF.